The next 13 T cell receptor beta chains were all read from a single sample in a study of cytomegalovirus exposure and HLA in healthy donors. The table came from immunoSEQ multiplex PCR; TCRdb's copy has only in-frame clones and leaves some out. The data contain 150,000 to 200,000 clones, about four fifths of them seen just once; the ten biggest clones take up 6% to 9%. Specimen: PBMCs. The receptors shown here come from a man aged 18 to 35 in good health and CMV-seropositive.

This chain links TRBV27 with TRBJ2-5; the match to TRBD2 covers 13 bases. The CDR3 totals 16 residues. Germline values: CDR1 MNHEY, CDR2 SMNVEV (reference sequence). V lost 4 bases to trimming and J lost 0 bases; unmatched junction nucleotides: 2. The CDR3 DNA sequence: TGTGCCAGCAGTTCCGGACTAGCGGGGGACCAAGAGACCCAGTACTTC. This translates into CASSSGLAGDQETQYF.

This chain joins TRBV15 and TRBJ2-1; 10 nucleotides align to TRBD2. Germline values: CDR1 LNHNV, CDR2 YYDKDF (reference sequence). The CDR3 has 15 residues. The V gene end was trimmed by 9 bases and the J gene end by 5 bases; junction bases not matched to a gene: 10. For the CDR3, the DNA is TGTGCCACTAGTCTAGCGGGAGCTCCCCACAATGAGCAGTTCTTC. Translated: CATSLAGAPHNEQFF.

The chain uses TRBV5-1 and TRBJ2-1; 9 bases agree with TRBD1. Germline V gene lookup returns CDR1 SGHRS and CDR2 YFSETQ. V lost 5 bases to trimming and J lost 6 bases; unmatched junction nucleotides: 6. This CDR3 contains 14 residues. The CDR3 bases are TGCGCCAGCAGGCTACAGGGGGCAGGCAATGAGCAGTTCTTC. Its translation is CASRLQGAGNEQFF.

The CDR3 loop reads CASSPLTGVNTEAFF. The CDR3 coding sequence is TGTGCCAGCTCACCCTTAACAGGGGTGAACACTGAAGCTTTCTTT. This sequence joins TRBV18 and TRBJ1-1, with 7 nucleotides matching TRBD1. J gave up 0 bases and V 3 bases, and 4 bases lay outside the gene matches. The CDR3 is 15 amino acids. In germline, CDR1 is KGHSH, CDR2 LQKENI.

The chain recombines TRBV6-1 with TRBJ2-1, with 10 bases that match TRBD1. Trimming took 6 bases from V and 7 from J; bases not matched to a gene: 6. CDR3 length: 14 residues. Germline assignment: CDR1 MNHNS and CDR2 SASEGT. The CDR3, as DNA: TGTGCCAGCAGCCGGGACAGGGGAATAAATGAGCAGTTCTTC. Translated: CASSRDRGINEQFF.

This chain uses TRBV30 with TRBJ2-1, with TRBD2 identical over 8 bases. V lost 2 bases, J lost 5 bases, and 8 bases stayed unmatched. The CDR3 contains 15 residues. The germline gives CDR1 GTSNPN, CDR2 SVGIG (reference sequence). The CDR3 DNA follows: TGTGCCTGGAGTAAGGGGCTAGCGGGCAACAATGAGCAGTTCTTC. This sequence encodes CAWSKGLAGNNEQFF.

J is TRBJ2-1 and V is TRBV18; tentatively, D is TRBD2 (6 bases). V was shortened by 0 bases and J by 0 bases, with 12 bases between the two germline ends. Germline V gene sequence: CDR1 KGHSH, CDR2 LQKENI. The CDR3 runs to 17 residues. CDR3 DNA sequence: TGTGCCAGCTCACCACCAGCGGGTGCCCCCTCCTACAATGAGCAGTTCTTC. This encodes CASSPPAGAPSYNEQFF.

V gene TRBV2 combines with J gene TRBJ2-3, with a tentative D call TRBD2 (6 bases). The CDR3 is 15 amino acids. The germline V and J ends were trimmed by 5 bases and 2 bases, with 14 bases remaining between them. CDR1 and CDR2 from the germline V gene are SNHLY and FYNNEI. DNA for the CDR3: TGTGCCAGCAGTCTCCGGGACTCGTACACAGATACGCAGTATTTT. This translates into CASSLRDSYTDTQYF.

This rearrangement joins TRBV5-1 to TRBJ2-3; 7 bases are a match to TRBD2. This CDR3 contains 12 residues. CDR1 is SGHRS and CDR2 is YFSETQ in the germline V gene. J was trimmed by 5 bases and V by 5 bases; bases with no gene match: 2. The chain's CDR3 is CASSRGVDTQYF. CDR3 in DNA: TGCGCCAGCAGTCGGGGGGTAGATACGCAGTATTTT.

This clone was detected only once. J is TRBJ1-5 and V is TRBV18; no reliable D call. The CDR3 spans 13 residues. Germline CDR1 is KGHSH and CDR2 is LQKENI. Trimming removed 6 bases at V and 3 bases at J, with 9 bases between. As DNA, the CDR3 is TGTGCCAGCTCCCAGCTAGACAATCAGCCCCAGCATTTT. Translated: CASSQLDNQPQHF.

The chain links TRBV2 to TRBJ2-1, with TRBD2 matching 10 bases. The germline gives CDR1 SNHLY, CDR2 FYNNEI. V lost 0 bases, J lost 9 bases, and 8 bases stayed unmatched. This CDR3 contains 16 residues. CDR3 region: CASSEALLAGEGEQFF. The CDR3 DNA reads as TGTGCCAGCAGTGAAGCGCTGCTAGCGGGAGAAGGTGAGCAGTTCTTC.

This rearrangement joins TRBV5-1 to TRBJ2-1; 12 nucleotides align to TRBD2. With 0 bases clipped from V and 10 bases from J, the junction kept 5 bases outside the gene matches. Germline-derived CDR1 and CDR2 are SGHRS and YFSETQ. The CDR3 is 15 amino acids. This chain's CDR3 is CASSLELAGGGEQFF. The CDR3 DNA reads TGCGCCAGCAGCTTGGAACTAGCGGGAGGCGGGGAGCAGTTCTTC.

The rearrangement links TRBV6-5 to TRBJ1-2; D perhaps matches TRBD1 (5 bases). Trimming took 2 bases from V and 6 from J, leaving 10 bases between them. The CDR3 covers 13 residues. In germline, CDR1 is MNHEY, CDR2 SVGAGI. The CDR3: CASSYGQGDGYTF. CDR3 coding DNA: TGTGCCAGCAGTTACGGCCAGGGCGATGGCTACACCTTC.